The sequence of this T cell receptor beta chain was determined in a study of blood T cell repertoires in COVID-19. Study-level background: The United States, Italy and Spain supplied acute and convalescent COVID-19 samples. PBMCs, B-cell-depleted T cells, or T cells were the source of the cDNA or gDNA that made up the material.

Germline assignment: CDR1 MDHEN and CDR2 SYDVKM. CDR3 length: 18 amino acids. The germline V and J ends were trimmed by 0 bases and 3 bases, with 21 bases remaining between them. Authors' methods: Amplification of reference gene primers provided the estimated nucleated cell counts. The method was immunoSEQ multiplex PCR; TCRdb's version includes in-frame clones alone and lacks a portion of them. V, J and clone size derive from that table, while D and trimming were established from the DNA sequence. This sample has 250,000 to 300,000 clones, with 89% found just once. In its sample, this clone was seen a few times.

Sequenced sample: peripheral blood. This clonotype was obtained from a woman aged 55-70 years with acute or convalescent COVID-19. The chain couples TRBV28 to TRBJ2-7; D is possibly TRBD1 (5 bases). The chain's CDR3 is CASSLWVFQGNGNYEQYF. Here the CDR3 DNA reads TGTGCCAGCAGTTTATGGGTATTTCAGGGTAATGGGAACTACGAGCAGTACTTC.